Below, 30 T cell receptor beta chains from the same sample are listed, as sequenced in a study of blood T cells in healthy people across ages. Sample-barcoded 5' priming and a J-beta primer mix drove a second PCR of about 6 to 12 cycles. MiXCR was run by TCRdb on the 5' RACE reads, yielding one entry per CDR3 protein. Of hundreds of thousands of distinct CDR3 sequences detected, more than 20% appear once; the ten largest clones hold roughly 3.7%. Source material: blood. The source of these receptors is a man aged 70 or older in good health.

This clonotype was counted a few times. This chain connects TRBV5-1 to TRBJ2-3; the match to TRBD2 covers 8 bases. The CDR3 extends over 15 amino acids. The germline CDR1 and CDR2 sequences are SGHRS and YFSETQ. V lost 2 bases and J lost 6; bases outside the gene matches: 8. The CDR3 sequence: CASSFTGGPGDTQYF. For the CDR3, the DNA is TGCGCCAGCAGCTTTACGGGAGGGCCCGGTGATACGCAGTATTTT.

This clonotype turned up a few times. The V gene is TRBV20-1, the J gene TRBJ2-7; D call uncertain. Trimming took off 6 bases at V and 0 bases at J, with 15 bases between the two ends. Germline CDR1 DFQATT, CDR2 SNEGSKA (reference sequence). This CDR3 contains 14 residues. The CDR3: CSATGPGSSYEQYF. The CDR3 DNA reads TGCAGTGCAACCGGACCCGGAAGCTCCTACGAGCAGTACTTC.

J is TRBJ1-2 and V is TRBV20-1; TRBD1 is a possible D gene (5 bases). The V gene's germline CDR1 is DFQATT and CDR2 SNEGSKA (reference sequence). Trimming pared 6 bases from V and 4 bases from J, leaving 15 bases between. The CDR3 runs 13 residues. CDR3 nucleotide sequence: TGCAGTGCCGCGCCGGGACTGCCCTATGGCTACACCTTC. Translating gives CSAAPGLPYGYTF.

This chain connects TRBV20-1 to TRBJ1-5; D remains unclear. The germline V gene encodes CDR1 DFQATT and CDR2 SNEGSKA (reference sequence). The germline V and J ends were trimmed by 1 base and 0 bases, with 7 bases remaining between them. The CDR3 covers 14 residues. The CDR3: CSARAANSNQPQHF. In DNA, the CDR3 is TGCAGTGCTAGAGCGGCAAATAGCAATCAGCCCCAGCATTTT.

This clonotype has a handful of counts. V gene TRBV20-1 combines with J gene TRBJ1-2; TRBD1 might be the D (6 bases). CDR3 length: 15 amino acids. The ends were cut back, 6 bases at V and 0 bases at J, with 17 bases in the middle. Germline CDR1 and CDR2: DFQATT and SNEGSKA (reference sequence). CDR3 bases: TGCAGTGCAACGCCAGAGGACAGATCTAACTATGGCTACACCTTC. Residues: CSATPEDRSNYGYTF.

This clonotype was seen a few times. The V gene is TRBV3-1, the J gene TRBJ2-7; TRBD2 might be the D (6 bases). Per germline, CDR1 LGHDT and CDR2 YNNKEL (reference sequence). This CDR3 has 15 amino acids. The V end was cut by 3 bases, the J end by 2 bases, with 14 bases between. Here the CDR3 reads CASSQRGLQTYEQYF. The CDR3 DNA reads TGTGCCAGCAGCCAGAGGGGACTTCAAACCTACGAGCAGTACTTC.

The gene calls are TRBV7-2 and TRBJ2-7; 9 bases map to TRBD2. Trimming cost V 0 bases and J 7 bases; bases outside gene matches: 10. Germline CDR1 reads SGHTA; CDR2 reads FQGNSA. There are 16 residues in the CDR3. CDR3 bases: TGTGCCAGCAGCTTAGCGGCGGGAGGGGACTTAAGGGAGCAGTACTTC. Protein: CASSLAAGGDLREQYF.

The chain carries TRBV20-1 and TRBJ2-7; 8 bases are shared with TRBD2. Trimming cost V 0 bases and J 6 bases; bases outside gene matches: 13. Germline assignment: CDR1 DFQATT and CDR2 SNEGSKA (reference sequence). The CDR3 is made up of 16 amino acids. The CDR3 DNA follows: TGCAGTGCTAGAGATCAAACTAGCGGCTTAATATGCGAGCAGTACTTC. The encoded protein is CSARDQTSGLICEQYF.

The chain recombines TRBV12-3 or TRBV12-4 with TRBJ2-5; 7 bases match TRBD2. The J call may be faulty, since TRBJ2-1 better matches the DNA end. CDR3 length: 14 amino acids. DNA of the CDR3: TGTGCCAGCACCCCGCGGGGCGGGAGTTCTGAGCAGTTCTTC. Translation gives CASTPRGGSSEQFF.

This clonotype showed up just a few times. The V gene is TRBV15, the J gene TRBJ2-1; D not resolved. Judging by the DNA end, TRBJ2-5 fits better; the J call may be wrong. This CDR3 is 17 amino acids long. Per germline, CDR1 LNHNV and CDR2 YYDKDF (reference sequence). This chain's CDR3 is CATSRDPPGLSQETQYF. The CDR3 region has the DNA TGTGCCACCAGCAGAGATCCACCAGGCCTAAGCCAAGAGACCCAGTACTTC.

This clonotype appeared a few times. An end of the junction differs from the germline gene, which may be a read error. The CDR3 bases are TGCGCCAGCAGCCAGTACTCGACAGACACAGATACGCAGTATTTC. Encoded protein: CASSQYSTDTDTQYF. The chain is built from TRBV4-1 and TRBJ2-3; possible D gene TRBD1, 5 bases. This CDR3 has 15 residues. Germline loops: CDR1 MGHRA, CDR2 YSYEKL.

J is TRBJ2-7 and V is TRBV6-5; possibly TRBD1 or TRBD2 for D (5 bases each). CDR1 and CDR2 from the germline V gene are MNHEY and SVGAGI. Trimming stripped 7 bases from V and 0 bases from J, with 16 bases between. This CDR3 spans 15 amino acids. CDR3: CASTYTLGRSYEQYF. The CDR3 region has the DNA TGTGCCAGCACCTATACTCTGGGACGCTCCTACGAGCAGTACTTC.

This clonotype was seen a handful of times. The chain uses TRBV27 and TRBJ2-5; TRBD1 might be the D (7 bases). Deletions cut 5 bases from V and 5 bases from J, with 15 bases between. The CDR3 length is 14 residues. CDR1 and CDR2 from the germline V gene are MNHEY and SMNVEV (reference sequence). CDR3: CASSPTGEAETQYF. The CDR3 nucleotides are TGTGCCAGCAGTCCTACAGGGGAGGCCGAGACCCAGTACTTC.

This clonotype was detected a few times. This chain uses TRBV6-2 or TRBV6-3 with TRBJ1-4; possibly TRBD1 for D (5 bases). CDR1 is MNHEY, CDR2 SVGEGT, per germline. Trimming cost V 6 bases and J 8 bases, with 10 bases left between them. The CDR3 has 12 amino acids. This chain's CDR3 is CASSWGDEKLFF. CDR3 nucleotides: TGTGCCAGCAGCTGGGGGGACGAAAAACTGTTTTTT.

The V call is TRBV7-2, the J call TRBJ1-3, with TRBD1 as a possible D gene (6 bases). There are 15 residues in the CDR3. Between the trimmed V and J ends, which lost 1 base and 0 bases, there was a span of 7 bases. Germline V lookup: CDR1 SGHTA, CDR2 FQGNSA. This CDR3 reads CASSLGTDSGNTIYF. For the CDR3, the DNA is TGTGCCAGCAGCTTAGGGACAGACTCTGGAAACACCATATATTTT.

This clonotype was observed a few times. A much larger clone sits a single nucleotide away, making a read error possible. This rearrangement joins TRBV28 to TRBJ2-1; D may correspond to TRBD1 or TRBD2 (5 bases each). The CDR3 sequence is 15 residues long. Germline values: CDR1 MDHEN, CDR2 SYDVKM. CDR3: CAGSLQRGSYNEQFF. CDR3 bases: TGTGCCGGCAGTTTGCAGAGGGGCTCCTACAATGAGCAGTTCTTC.

Only a few counts were recorded for this clonotype. The CDR3 spells CASSLAQITEAFF. The CDR3 nucleotides are TGTGCCAGCAGTTTAGCGCAGATCACTGAAGCTTTCTTT. The chain has TRBV12-3 or TRBV12-4 and TRBJ1-1, with D unclear. The V gene lost 0 bases and the J gene lost 4 bases, with 6 bases spanning the gap. This CDR3 has 13 residues.

Many counts were recorded for this clonotype. This sequence joins TRBV25-1 and TRBJ2-5, with TRBD2 identical over 9 bases. The V gene's germline CDR1 is MGHDK and CDR2 SYGVNS. The trim removed 5 bases at V and 0 bases at J, leaving 7 bases unmatched. The CDR3 covers 16 residues. This CDR3 is CASSPYSGSDQETQYF. The DNA for the CDR3 is TGTGCCAGCAGTCCCTATAGCGGGAGCGACCAAGAGACCCAGTACTTC. The full variable domain, completed using reference TRBV25-1 and TRBJ2-5, is EADIYQTPRYLVIGTGKKITLECSQTMGHDKMYWYQQDPGMELHLIHYSYGVNSTEKGDLSSESTVSRIRTEHFPLTLESARPSHTSQYLCASSPYSGSDQETQYFGPGTRLLVL.

This clonotype was observed a few times. The J gene is TRBJ2-4, the V gene TRBV2; D is possibly TRBD2 (5 bases). This CDR3 contains 12 residues. The germline V and J ends were trimmed by 5 bases and 6 bases, with 8 bases remaining between them. Germline V gene sequence: CDR1 SNHLY, CDR2 FYNNEI. The CDR3 loop reads CASSSAGNIQYF. CDR3 sequence (DNA): TGTGCCAGCAGTAGTGCGGGAAACATTCAGTACTTC.

The chain couples TRBV7-2 to TRBJ2-7; 8 bases fit TRBD1. The germline gives CDR1 SGHTA, CDR2 FQGNSA. Losses at the gene ends were 5 bases for V and 6 bases for J; bases not matched to a gene: 9. The CDR3 length is 14 residues. The CDR3 DNA reads TGTGCCAGCAGCCCCGGGGGACAGGCCTGCGAGCAGTACTTC. Its translation is CASSPGGQACEQYF.

This clonotype appeared a few times. This chain joins TRBV20-1 and TRBJ2-7, with D possibly being TRBD1 or TRBD2 (5 bases each). V lost 7 bases and J 6 bases, leaving 19 bases between the germline ends. Germline CDR1 DFQATT, CDR2 SNEGSKA (reference sequence). This CDR3 spans 13 amino acids. This CDR3 reads CSVQGPQGSEQYF. The DNA of the CDR3 is TGCAGTGTTCAGGGACCGCAGGGTAGCGAGCAGTACTTC.

This clonotype was observed a handful of times. This chain connects TRBV6-2 or TRBV6-3 to TRBJ2-4; the D is unclear. The V gene lost 0 bases and the J gene lost 0 bases, with 6 bases spanning the gap. The CDR3 loop spans 15 amino acids. Germline loops: CDR1 MNHEY, CDR2 SVGEGT. CDR3 coding DNA: TGTGCCAGCAGTTACTCCGCGGAAGCCAAAAACATTCAGTACTTC. Translated, it gives CASSYSAEAKNIQYF.

The chain is built from TRBV6-5 and TRBJ2-1; 10 bases match TRBD1. The CDR3 sequence is 16 residues long. Germline V lookup: CDR1 MNHEY, CDR2 SVGAGI. With V trimmed by 5 bases and J by 6 bases, 10 bases remained unmatched. CDR3 nucleotides: TGTGCCAGCAGTCTACAGGGGACAGGGGTTCCCAATGAGCAGTTCTTC. Translating gives CASSLQGTGVPNEQFF.

This clonotype was seen a handful of times. The V call is TRBV20-1, the J call TRBJ2-1, with 10 nucleotides matching TRBD2. This CDR3 is built from 18 residues. Trimming took 5 bases from V and 3 from J; bases not matched to a gene: 16. Germline CDR1 reads DFQATT; CDR2 reads SNEGSKA (reference sequence). For the CDR3, the DNA is TGCAGTGCTCCAAAGGGTTTTCGGACTAGCGGTCTCTACAATGAGCAGTTCTTC. Translated, it gives CSAPKGFRTSGLYNEQFF.

This clonotype was found a few times. J is TRBJ1-5 and V is TRBV9, with D unresolved. V lost 3 bases to trimming and J lost 5 bases, with 12 bases between them. Germline V gives CDR1 SGDLS, CDR2 YYNGEE. The CDR3 covers 14 residues. Written as DNA, the CDR3 is TGTGCCAGCAGCGCCTTCGACACCCATCAGCCCCAGCATTTT. Translated, it gives CASSAFDTHQPQHF.

J is TRBJ2-5 and V is TRBV2; D unresolved. This CDR3 contains 12 residues. From germline, CDR1 is SNHLY and CDR2 FYNNEI. The V end was cut by 8 bases, the J end by 0 bases, with 7 bases between. The CDR3 bases are TGTGCCAGCGGTCTTAACCAAGAGACCCAGTACTTC. It codes for CASGLNQETQYF.

V is TRBV25-1 and J is TRBJ1-2, with TRBD1 as a possible D gene (6 bases). There are 13 residues in the CDR3. Germline V gene data show CDR1 as MGHDK and CDR2 as SYGVNS. The V and J ends lost 5 bases and 8 bases respectively, with 15 bases between them. The CDR3 here is CASSQPGARGYTF. DNA of the CDR3: TGTGCCAGCAGTCAGCCGGGGGCTAGGGGCTACACCTTC.

The rearrangement joins TRBV20-1 to TRBJ2-3; 12 bases fit TRBD2. The CDR3 consists of 15 residues. V was clipped by 6 bases and J by 2 bases; unmatched bases: 6. Germline CDR1 DFQATT, CDR2 SNEGSKA (reference sequence). CDR3 sequence: CSALGLAGTTDTQYF. The CDR3 DNA follows: TGCAGTGCCCTTGGACTAGCGGGAACCACAGATACGCAGTATTTT.

J is TRBJ1-1 and V is TRBV4-1; D unresolved. CDR1 is MGHRA, CDR2 YSYEKL, per germline. The V gene lost 3 bases and the J gene lost 1 base, with 12 bases spanning the gap. The CDR3 is 15 amino acids. The CDR3 nucleotides are TGCGCCAGCAGCCACGAAAGCGCGGGGAACACTGAAGCTTTCTTT. Translated, it gives CASSHESAGNTEAFF.

This clonotype was seen a handful of times. The V and J genes are TRBV12-3 or TRBV12-4 and TRBJ2-1; 10 nucleotides line up with TRBD2. The V segment lost 6 bases and the J segment 12 bases; nucleotides outside the gene matches: 11. This CDR3 has 14 amino acids. The CDR3 region is CASRTSGPLKGQFF. The DNA of the CDR3 is TGTGCCAGCAGGACTAGCGGGCCCCTGAAGGGGCAGTTCTTC.